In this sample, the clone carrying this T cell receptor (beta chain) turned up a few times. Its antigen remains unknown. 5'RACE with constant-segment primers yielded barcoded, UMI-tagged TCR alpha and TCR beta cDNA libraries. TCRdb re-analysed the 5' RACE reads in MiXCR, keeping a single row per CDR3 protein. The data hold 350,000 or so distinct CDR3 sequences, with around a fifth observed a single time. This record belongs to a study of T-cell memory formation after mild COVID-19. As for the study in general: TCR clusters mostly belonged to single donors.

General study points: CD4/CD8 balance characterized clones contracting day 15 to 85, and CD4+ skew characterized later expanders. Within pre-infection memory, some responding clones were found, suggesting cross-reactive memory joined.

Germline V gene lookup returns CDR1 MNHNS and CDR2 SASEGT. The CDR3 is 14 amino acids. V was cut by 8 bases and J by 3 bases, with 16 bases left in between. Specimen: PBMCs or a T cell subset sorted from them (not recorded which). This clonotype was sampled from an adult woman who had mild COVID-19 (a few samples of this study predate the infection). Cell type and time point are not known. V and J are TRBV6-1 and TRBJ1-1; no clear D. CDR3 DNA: TGTGCCAGCTCCCCGAGGGTTTTGGACACTGAAGCTTTCTTT. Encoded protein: CASSPRVLDTEAFF.